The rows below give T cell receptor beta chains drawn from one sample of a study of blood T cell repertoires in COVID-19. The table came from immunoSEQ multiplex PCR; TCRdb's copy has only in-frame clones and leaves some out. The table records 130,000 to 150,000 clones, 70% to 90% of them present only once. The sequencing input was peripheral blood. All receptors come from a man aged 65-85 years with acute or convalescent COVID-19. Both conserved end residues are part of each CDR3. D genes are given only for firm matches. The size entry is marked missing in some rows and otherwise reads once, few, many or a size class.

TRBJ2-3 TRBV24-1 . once CATSDSRTVTDTQYF TGTGCCACCAGTGATTCGAGGACTGTCACAGATACGCAGTATTTT
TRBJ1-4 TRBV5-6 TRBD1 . CASSRTGGFGTNEKLFF TGTGCCAGCAGCCGGACAGGGGGCTTTGGAACTAATGAAAAACTGTTTTTT
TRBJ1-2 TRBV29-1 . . CSVETDTF TGCAGCGTTGAAACGGACACCTTC
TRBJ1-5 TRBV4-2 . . CASSQDDDRGGQPQHF TGTGCCAGCAGCCAAGATGATGATAGGGGCGGTCAGCCCCAGCATTTT
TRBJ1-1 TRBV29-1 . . CSGRVSPSTEAFF TGCAGCGGGAGGGTCTCGCCGAGCACTGAAGCTTTCTTT
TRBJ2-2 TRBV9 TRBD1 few CASSAGTDLNTGELFF TGTGCCAGCAGCGCGGGGACAGATCTGAACACCGGGGAGCTGTTTTTT
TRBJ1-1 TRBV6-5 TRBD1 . CASRYRGGNTEAFF TGTGCCAGCAGGTACAGGGGGGGAAACACTGAAGCTTTCTTT
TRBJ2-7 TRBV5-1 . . CASSLGDYYEQYF TGCGCCAGCAGCTTGGGCGATTACTACGAGCAGTACTTC
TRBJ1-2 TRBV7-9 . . CASNWGVSYGYTF TGTGCCAGCAACTGGGGGGTTTCCTATGGCTACACCTTC
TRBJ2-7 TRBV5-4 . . CASSFPRDESEQYF TGTGCCAGCAGCTTTCCCAGGGATGAGAGCGAGCAGTACTTC
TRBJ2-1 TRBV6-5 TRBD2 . CASSYFSASGRGEQFF TGTGCCAGCAGTTACTTTTCGGCTAGCGGCCGGGGGGAGCAGTTCTTC
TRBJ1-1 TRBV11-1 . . CASSLAGGNTEAFF TGTGCCAGCAGCTTAGCTGGAGGGAACACTGAAGCTTTCTTT
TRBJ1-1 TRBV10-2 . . CASSDAGTLNTEAFF TGCGCCAGCAGTGATGCCGGGACACTGAACACTGAAGCTTTCTTT
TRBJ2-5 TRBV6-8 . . CASSSQVRRETQYF TGTGCCAGCAGTTCCCAGGTCCGACGGGAGACCCAGTACTTC
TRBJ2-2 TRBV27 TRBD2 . CASRSWGSGANTGELFF TGTGCCTCCCGGTCGTGGGGGAGCGGGGCGAACACCGGGGAGCTGTTTTTT
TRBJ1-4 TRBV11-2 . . CASSLASGVNNEKLFF TGTGCCAGCAGCTTAGCCTCAGGGGTAAATAATGAAAAACTGTTTTTT
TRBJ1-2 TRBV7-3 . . CASSLTSTSKGYTF TGTGCCAGCAGCTTAACTTCAACGAGCAAGGGCTACACCTTC
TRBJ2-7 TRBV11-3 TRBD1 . CASSLQDRVTYEQYF TGTGCCAGCAGCTTACAGGACAGGGTGACCTACGAGCAGTACTTC
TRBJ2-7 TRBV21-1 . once CASSLDRGISYEQYF TGTGCCAGCAGCCTCGACAGGGGGATCTCCTACGAGCAGTACTTC
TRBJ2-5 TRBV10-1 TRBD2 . CASSESSGGADRETQYF TGCGCCAGCAGTGAGTCAAGCGGGGGGGCCGATCGGGAGACCCAGTACTTC
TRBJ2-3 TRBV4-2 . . CASSRTNFDTDTQYF TGTGCCAGCAGCCGGACTAACTTCGACACAGATACGCAGTATTTT
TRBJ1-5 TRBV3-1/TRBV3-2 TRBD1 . CASSQDGTANQPQHF TGTGCCAGCAGCCAAGATGGGACAGCTAATCAGCCCCAGCATTTT
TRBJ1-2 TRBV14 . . CASSRLDGGPRYGYTF TGTGCCAGCAGCCGACTGGACGGGGGTCCTCGCTATGGCTACACCTTC
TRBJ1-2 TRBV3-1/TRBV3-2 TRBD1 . CASSQAGQGAPGYTF TGTGCCAGCAGCCAGGCCGGACAGGGGGCCCCTGGCTACACCTTC
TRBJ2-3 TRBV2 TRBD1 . CASRRTGATDTQYF TGTGCCAGCAGACGGACAGGGGCCACAGATACGCAGTATTTT
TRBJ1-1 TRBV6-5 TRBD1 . CASSKRGQKNTEAFF TGTGCCAGCAGCAAAAGGGGACAGAAGAACACTGAAGCTTTCTTT
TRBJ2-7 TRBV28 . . CASSNYYEQYF TGTGCCAGCAGTAATTACTACGAGCAGTACTTC